This T cell receptor (beta chain) was sequenced during a study of T-cell memory formation after mild COVID-19. Whole-study context: TCR clusters were mostly confined to one donor each.

Study-wide results and limits: Later expanders leaned CD4+, whereas clones that contracted between day 15 and 85 were balanced CD4/CD8. Contracting clones localized mainly to CM and EM when CD4+ and mainly to EMRA when CD8+.

Germline CDR1 is SGHRS and CDR2 is YFSETQ. Trimming cost V 3 bases and J 2 bases; bases outside gene matches: 8. CDR3 size: 15 residues. From 5'RACE with constant-segment primers came TCR alpha and TCR beta cDNA libraries that carried sample barcodes and UMIs. TCRdb recomputed calls from the 5' RACE reads with MiXCR, one row per CDR3 protein. The data hold 530,000 or so distinct CDR3 sequences, with approximately 15% observed a single time. Note on this clonotype: Its antigen is unidentified.

This receptor was identified in an adult woman who had mild COVID-19 (a few samples of this study predate the infection). Cell type and time point are not known. This sequence joins TRBV5-1 and TRBJ2-7, with 7 bases that match TRBD2. Source material: PBMCs or a T cell subset sorted from them (not recorded which). This CDR3 is CASSSDGGWAYEQYF. The DNA of the CDR3 is TGCGCCAGCAGCTCGGACGGGGGGTGGGCCTACGAGCAGTACTTC.